The source of this TCR beta chain is a study of cytomegalovirus exposure and HLA in healthy donors. Study-level results: The number of N-insertions in an Asian-associated ancestry cluster was reportedly below the 666-donor mean in a later analysis. Previously analyzed data showed that most TCR beta V segments were productive at a frequency of about 90% or about 30%.

The study ran its PCR with 60 Vbeta and 13 Jbeta primers. The table came from immunoSEQ multiplex PCR; TCRdb's copy has only in-frame clones and leaves some out. The sample records approximately 89,000 clones, around 74% being singletons. The CDR3 has 15 amino acids. Germline V lookup: CDR1 MNHNS, CDR2 SASEGT. The trim removed 4 bases at V and 2 bases at J, leaving 0 bases unmatched. About this clone: Its antigen is still unknown. Since a much larger clone is just one base distant, this may be a read error.

The chain links TRBV6-1 to TRBJ2-5; 14 bases agree with TRBD2. The sequence derives from a man younger than 40 in good health and CMV-seropositive. Sequenced: PBMCs. The CDR3 region has the DNA TGTGCCAGCAGTGGACTAGCGGGGGGGCAAGAGACCCAGTACTTC. Its translation: CASSGLAGGQETQYF.